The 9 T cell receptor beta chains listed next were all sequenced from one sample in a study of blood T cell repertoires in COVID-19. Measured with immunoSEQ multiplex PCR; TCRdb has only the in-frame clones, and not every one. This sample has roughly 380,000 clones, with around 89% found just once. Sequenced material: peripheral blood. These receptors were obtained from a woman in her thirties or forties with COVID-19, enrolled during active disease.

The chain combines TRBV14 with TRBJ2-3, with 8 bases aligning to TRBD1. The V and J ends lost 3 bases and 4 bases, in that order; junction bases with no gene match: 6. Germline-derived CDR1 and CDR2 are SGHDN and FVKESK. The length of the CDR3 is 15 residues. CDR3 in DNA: TGTGCCAGCAGCCAGGCATGGACAGGGTCAGATACGCAGTATTTT. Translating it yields CASSQAWTGSDTQYF.

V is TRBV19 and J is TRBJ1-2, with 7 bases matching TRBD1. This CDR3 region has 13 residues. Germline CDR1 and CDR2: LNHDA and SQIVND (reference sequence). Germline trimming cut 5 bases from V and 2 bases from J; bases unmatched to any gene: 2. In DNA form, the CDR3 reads TGTGCCAGTAGTTCGACAGGGAACTATGGCTACACCTTC. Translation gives CASSSTGNYGYTF.

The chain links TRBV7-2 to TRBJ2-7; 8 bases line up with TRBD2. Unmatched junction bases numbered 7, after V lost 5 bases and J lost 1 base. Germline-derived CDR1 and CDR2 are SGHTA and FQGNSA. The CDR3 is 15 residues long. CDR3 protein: CASSVTSGLSYEQYF. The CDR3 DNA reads TGTGCCAGCAGCGTAACTAGCGGCTTATCCTACGAGCAGTACTTC.

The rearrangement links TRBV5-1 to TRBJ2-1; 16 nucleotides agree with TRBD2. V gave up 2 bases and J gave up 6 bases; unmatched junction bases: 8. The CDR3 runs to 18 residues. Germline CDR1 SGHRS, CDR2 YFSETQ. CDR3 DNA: TGCGCCAGCAGCTTAGGGACTAGCGGGAGGGCCCATTTCAATGAGCAGTTCTTC. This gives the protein CASSLGTSGRAHFNEQFF.

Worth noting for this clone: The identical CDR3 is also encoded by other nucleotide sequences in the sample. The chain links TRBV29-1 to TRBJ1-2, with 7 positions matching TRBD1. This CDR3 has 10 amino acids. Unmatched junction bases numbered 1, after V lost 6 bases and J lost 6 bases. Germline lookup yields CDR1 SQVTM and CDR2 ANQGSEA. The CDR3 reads CSVDRDGYTF. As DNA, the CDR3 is TGCAGCGTCGACAGGGATGGCTACACCTTC.

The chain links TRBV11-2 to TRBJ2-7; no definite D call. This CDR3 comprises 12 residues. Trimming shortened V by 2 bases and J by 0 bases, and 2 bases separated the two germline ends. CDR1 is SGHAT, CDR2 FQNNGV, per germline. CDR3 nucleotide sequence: TGTGCCAGCAGCTTACGCTCCTACGAGCAGTACTTC. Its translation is CASSLRSYEQYF.

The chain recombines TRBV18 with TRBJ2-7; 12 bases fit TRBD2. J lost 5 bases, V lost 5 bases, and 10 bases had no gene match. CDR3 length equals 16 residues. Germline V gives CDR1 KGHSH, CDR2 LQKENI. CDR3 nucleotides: TGTGCCAGCTCATCCCTAGCGGGAGGGTACGTTGACGAGCAGTACTTC. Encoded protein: CASSSLAGGYVDEQYF.

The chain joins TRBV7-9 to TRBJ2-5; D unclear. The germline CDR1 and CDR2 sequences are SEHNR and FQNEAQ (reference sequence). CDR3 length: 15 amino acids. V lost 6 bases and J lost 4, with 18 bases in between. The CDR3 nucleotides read TGTGCCAGCAGTTCCGACGGAAGTGTAGCAGAGACCCAGTACTTC. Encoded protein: CASSSDGSVAETQYF.

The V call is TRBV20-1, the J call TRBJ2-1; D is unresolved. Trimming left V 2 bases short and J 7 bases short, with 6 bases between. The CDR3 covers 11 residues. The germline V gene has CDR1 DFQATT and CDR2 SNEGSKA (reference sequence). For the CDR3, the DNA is TGCAGTGCTAGATATAATAATGAGCAGTTCTTC. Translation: CSARYNNEQFF.